This T cell receptor beta chain was recovered during a study of blood T cell repertoires in COVID-19. In the study's own analysis: Reference gene primers were amplified, and this amplification served to estimate nucleated cell counts. Clones were read by immunoSEQ multiplex PCR, and TCRdb kept only the in-frame ones, dropping some. V and J calls and clone size are as listed in that table; D and trimming were resolved from the DNA. The data contain over 200,000 clones, about 89% of them seen just once; the ten biggest clones take up about 9.3%. In terms of age and location, participants ranged from roughly 18 to 90 years and lived in about 25 US areas. Cohort 3 recovered donors had two negative PCRs, clearance, or symptom resolution. V was clipped by 6 bases and J by 0 bases, with 12 bases between them. The germline V gene has CDR1 SEHNR and CDR2 FQNEAQ (reference sequence). This CDR3 contains 14 residues.

This TCR came from a man aged 35-49 years who had recovered from COVID-19. The rearrangement joins TRBV7-9 to TRBJ2-7; TRBD1 might be the D (6 bases). Sequenced sample: PBMCs or T cells enriched from blood (not recorded which). CDR3 sequence reads: CASSYTGSSYEQYF. CDR3 bases: TGTGCCAGCAGTTATACAGGGAGCTCCTACGAGCAGTACTTC.